This TCR beta chain stems from a study of T cell responses to AZD1222 COVID-19 vaccine. Across the whole study: Pooling covered second doses at about 4 or about 12 weeks.

Findings and limits, study-wide: Scientists sampled the repertoires only once the peak T cell response had passed. Donors in the cohort were predominantly white British and more often female, and clonal diversity was possibly underestimated. Among AZD1222 vaccinees, only six were seropositive at baseline.

As regards this clone: What it binds is not known.

The method was immunoSEQ multiplex PCR; TCRdb's version includes in-frame clones alone and lacks a portion of them. Of about 130,000 clones in the sample, 80% to 90% were seen once. The V end was cut by 3 bases, the J end by 4 bases, with 7 bases between. This CDR3 is 13 amino acids long. CDR1 and CDR2 from the germline V gene are GTSNPN and SVGIG (reference sequence). The starting material was peripheral blood, obtained on day 0 of AZD1222 vaccination. This chain uses TRBV30 with TRBJ1-6; D call uncertain. This TCR was recovered from an adult in good health. CDR3 amino acids: CAWREDYNSPLHF. In nucleotides, the CDR3 is TGTGCCTGGAGGGAGGATTATAATTCACCCCTCCACTTT. The variable domain in full, with the rest retrieved from reference TRBV30 and TRBJ1-6, is SQTIHQWPATLVQPVGSPLSLECTVEGTSNPNLYWYRQAAGRGLQLLFYSVGIGQISSEVPQNLSASRPQDRQFILSSKKLLLSDSGFYLCAWREDYNSPLHFGNGTRLTVT.